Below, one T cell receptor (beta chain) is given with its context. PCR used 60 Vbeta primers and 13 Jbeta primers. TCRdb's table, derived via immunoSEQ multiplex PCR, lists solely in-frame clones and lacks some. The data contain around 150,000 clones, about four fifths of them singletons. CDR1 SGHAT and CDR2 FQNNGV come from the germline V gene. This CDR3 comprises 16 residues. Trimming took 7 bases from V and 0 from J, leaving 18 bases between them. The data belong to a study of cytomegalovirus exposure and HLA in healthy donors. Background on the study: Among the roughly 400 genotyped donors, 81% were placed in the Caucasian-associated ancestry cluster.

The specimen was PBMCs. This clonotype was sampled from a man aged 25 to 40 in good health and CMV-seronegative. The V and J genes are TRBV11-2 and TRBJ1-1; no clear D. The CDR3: CASTLLRGTMNTEAFF. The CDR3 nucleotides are TGTGCCAGCACGCTCCTGCGGGGTACCATGAACACTGAAGCTTTCTTT.